This is a list of T cell receptor beta chains from one sample in a study of cytomegalovirus exposure and HLA in healthy donors. The assay was immunoSEQ multiplex PCR, and TCRdb's table has in-frame clones only and misses some. The profile shows 150,000 to 200,000 clones, roughly four fifths of them singletons. The sample comprised PBMCs. Receptor source: a middle-aged woman in good health and CMV-seronegative. CDR3s include the opening cysteine and the closing phenylalanine or tryptophan. The order of the fields is V gene, D gene, J gene, CDR3 DNA, CDR3 protein. The D gene is left open where the match is weak.

>TRBV27|-|TRBJ1-1
TGTGCCAGCAGTCCCCAGGGGAGTCCTGAAGCTTTCTTT
CASSPQGSPEAFF
>TRBV5-1|-|TRBJ1-1
TGCGCCAGCAGCCCATTCCCGGGAGGGCAGACTAACACTGAAGCTTTCTTT
CASSPFPGGQTNTEAFF
>TRBV5-1|TRBD2|TRBJ2-5
TGCGCCAGCTACAGCGGGAGGGCCGGGGAGACCCAGTACTTC
CASYSGRAGETQYF
>TRBV30|-|TRBJ2-3
TGTGCCTGGAGTAGCGGACTCGGAGGAGATACGCAGTATTTT
CAWSSGLGGDTQYF
>TRBV2|-|TRBJ1-5
TGTGCCAGCAGCGTACAACGTAGCAATCAGCCCCAGCATTTT
CASSVQRSNQPQHF
>TRBV29-1|TRBD2|TRBJ2-1
TGCAGCGTCCCGGGGGGAGGGAGGCGTGAGCAGTTCTTC
CSVPGGGRREQFF
>TRBV29-1|TRBD1|TRBJ1-1
TGCAGCGTTTGGCAGGGGGCTAGGAACACTGAAGCTTTCTTT
CSVWQGARNTEAFF
>TRBV19|-|TRBJ1-5
TGTGCCAGTAGTATAAGGGAGGACAGCAATCAGCCCCAGCATTTT
CASSIREDSNQPQHF
>TRBV11-3|-|TRBJ2-6
TGTGCCAGCAGCTCCTCTAGTAGGAACAGGGCTAGCTCTGGGGCCAACGTCCTGACTTTC
CASSSSSRNRASSGANVLTF
>TRBV5-1|-|TRBJ2-1
TGCGCCAGCAGCTTGGGGGACTTTAATGAGCAGTTCTTC
CASSLGDFNEQFF
>TRBV19|-|TRBJ2-3
TGTGCCAGTAGTTTTCTAACAGATACGCAGTATTTT
CASSFLTDTQYF
>TRBV27|-|TRBJ1-1
TGTGCCAGCAGTTGGGGACTACCTCTGAACACTGAAGCTTTCTTT
CASSWGLPLNTEAFF
>TRBV27|TRBD1|TRBJ2-7
TGTGCCAGCAGTTCGGGACAGACTACAACCTACGAGCAGTACTTC
CASSSGQTTTYEQYF
>TRBV6-6|-|TRBJ1-2
TGTGCCAGCAGTAGGGGCGATCAGGCTGACTATGGCTACACCTTC
CASSRGDQADYGYTF
>TRBV6-1|-|TRBJ1-4
TGTGCCAGCAGTCAACAGCCATCTAATGAAAAACTGTTTTTT
CASSQQPSNEKLFF
>TRBV19|-|TRBJ2-3
TGTGCCAGTACCTCAGGCACAGATACGCAGTATTTT
CASTSGTDTQYF